The present T cell receptor beta chain was sequenced within a study of naive and memory T cell subsets. Study observations and caveats: Over 95% of naive TCR sequences appeared only once after error correction, unlike memory subsets. TCR abundance followed a power law differing between naive and memory subsets.

From the second PCR step, alpha and beta chains were amplified apart. CD8 T cells were positively selected from what remained after CD4 positive selection. Two oligonucleotides, mixed equimolar, formed the beta constant-region primer covering TRBC1 and TRBC2. MiXCR, applied by TCRdb to the UMI-ligation and nested PCR reads, yields one record per CDR3 protein. The repertoire holds 81,000 or so distinct CDR3 sequences, with over 7% as singletons. This clonotype was picked up many times. Its antigen is undetermined. The trim removed 7 bases at V and 9 bases at J, leaving 6 bases unmatched. The germline gives CDR1 MDHEN, CDR2 SYDVKM. CDR3 length: 13 amino acids.

The sequence derives from a human donor in good health. The sequencing input was central memory CD4+ T cells from blood. The V gene is TRBV28, the J gene TRBJ1-6, with 7 positions matching TRBD1. The CDR3 DNA reads TGTGCCAGCAAGAGGGACAGCGCTTCACCCCTCCACTTT. Protein product: CASKRDSASPLHF.